This record covers a single TCR beta chain. The antigen remains undetermined. The data were taken from a study of shared clonotypes between healthy human individuals. General study results and limits: Investigators expected sequencing depth to affect clonotype sharing among donors.

The data were produced by immunoSEQ multiplex PCR, yet TCRdb's version contains in-frame clones alone and is incomplete. The data contain about 1 million clones, roughly 70% of them seen just once; the ten biggest clones take up roughly 1.5%. Losses at the gene ends were 4 bases for V and 5 bases for J; bases not matched to a gene: 3. The CDR3 contains 13 residues. The germline V gene encodes CDR1 SGHKS and CDR2 YYEKEE (reference sequence). The healthy adult donors were HIV-negative and reported no recent acute infections or vaccinations. This clonotype originated in a man between 18 and 35 years old in good health. The V and J genes are TRBV5-5 and TRBJ1-2; 9 nucleotides agree with TRBD1. Sequencing was performed on memory CD4+ T cells sorted from blood. Documented subset: CD45RA-negative fraction. The CDR3 reads CASSTGQGYGYTF. DNA of the CDR3: TGTGCCAGCAGCACCGGACAGGGGTATGGCTACACCTTC.